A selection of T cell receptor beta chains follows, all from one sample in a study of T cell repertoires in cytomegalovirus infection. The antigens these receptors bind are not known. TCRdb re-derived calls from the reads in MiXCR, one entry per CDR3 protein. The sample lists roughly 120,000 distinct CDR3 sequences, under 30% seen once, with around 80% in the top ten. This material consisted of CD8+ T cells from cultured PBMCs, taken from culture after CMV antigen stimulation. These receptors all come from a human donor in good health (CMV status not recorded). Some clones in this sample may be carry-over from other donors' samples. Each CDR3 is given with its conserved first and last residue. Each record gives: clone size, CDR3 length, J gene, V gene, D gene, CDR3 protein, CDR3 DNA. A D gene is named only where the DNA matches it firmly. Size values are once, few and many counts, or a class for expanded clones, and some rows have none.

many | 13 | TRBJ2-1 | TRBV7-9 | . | CASSLGGGNEQFF | TGTGCCAGCAGCTTAGGTGGCGGAAATGAGCAGTTCTTC
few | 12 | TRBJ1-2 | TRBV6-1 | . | CASSHDGYGYTF | TGTGCCAGCAGTCATGACGGCTATGGCTACACCTTC
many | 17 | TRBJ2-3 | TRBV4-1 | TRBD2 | CASSQLMSGLAADTQYF | TGCGCCAGCAGCCAACTAATGTCCGGACTAGCGGCAGATACGCAGTATTTT
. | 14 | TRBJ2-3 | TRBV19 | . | CASSIEGTPDTQYF | TGTGCCAGTAGTATAGAAGGGACGCCAGATACGCAGTATTTT
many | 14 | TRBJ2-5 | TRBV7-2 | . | CASSLIAYQETQYF | TGTGCCAGCAGCTTAATCGCATACCAAGAGACCCAGTACTTC
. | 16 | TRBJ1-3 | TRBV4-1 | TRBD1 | CASSQVDRGIGNTIYF | TGCGCCAGCAGCCAAGTAGACAGGGGGATTGGAAACACCATATATTTT
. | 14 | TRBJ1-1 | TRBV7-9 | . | CASSLGIGYTEAFF | TGTGCCAGCAGCTTAGGGATTGGGTACACTGAAGCTTTCTTT
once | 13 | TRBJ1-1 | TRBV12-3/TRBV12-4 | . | CASTPQGNTEAFF | TGTGCCAGCACCCCGCAGGGTAACACTGAAGCTTTCTTT
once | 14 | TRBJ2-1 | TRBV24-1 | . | CATSDLGSASEQFF | TGTGCCACCAGTGATTTAGGTAGCGCTAGTGAGCAGTTCTTC
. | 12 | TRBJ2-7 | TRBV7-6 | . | CASSLNRLEQYF | TGTGCCAGCAGCTTAAACCGTCTCGAGCAGTACTTC
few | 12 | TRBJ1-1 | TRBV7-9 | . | CASSNGVSEAFF | TGTGCCAGCAGTAATGGGGTCTCTGAAGCTTTCTTT
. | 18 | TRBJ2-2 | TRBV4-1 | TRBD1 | CASSQTPGQGKNTGELFF | TGCGCCAGCAGCCAGACCCCGGGACAGGGGAAAAACACCGGGGAGCTGTTTTTT
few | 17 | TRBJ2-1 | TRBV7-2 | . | CASSFLDQTRAYNEQFF | TGTGCCAGCAGCTTCCTGGACCAGACCAGAGCCTACAATGAGCAGTTCTTC
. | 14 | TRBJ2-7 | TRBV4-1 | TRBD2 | CASSVTSGAYEQYF | TGCGCCAGCAGTGTCACTAGCGGGGCCTACGAGCAGTACTTC
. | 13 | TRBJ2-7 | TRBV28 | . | CATSGHEAYEQYF | TGTGCCACCTCCGGACACGAAGCCTACGAGCAGTACTTC
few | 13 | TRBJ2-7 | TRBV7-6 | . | CASSLAVWDEQYF | TGTGCCAGCAGCTTAGCAGTCTGGGACGAGCAGTACTTC
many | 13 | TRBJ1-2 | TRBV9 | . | CASSLTGLDGYTF | TGTGCCAGCAGCCTAACAGGATTGGATGGCTACACCTTC
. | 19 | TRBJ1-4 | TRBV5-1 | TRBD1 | CASSLETGAGSPPHEKLFF | TGCGCCAGCAGCTTGGAGACAGGGGCCGGGTCCCCTCCCCATGAAAAACTGTTTTTT
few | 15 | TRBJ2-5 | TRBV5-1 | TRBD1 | CASSPEGQEKETQYF | TGCGCCAGCAGCCCCGAGGGACAGGAAAAAGAGACCCAGTACTTC
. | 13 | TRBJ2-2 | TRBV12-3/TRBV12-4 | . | CASSLDGPGELFF | TGTGCCAGCAGTTTAGATGGCCCCGGGGAGCTGTTTTTT
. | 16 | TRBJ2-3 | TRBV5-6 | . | CASSLLEFTVGDTQYF | TGTGCCAGCAGCTTGTTAGAGTTTACGGTTGGAGATACGCAGTATTTT
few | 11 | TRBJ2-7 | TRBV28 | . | CATGDAYEQYF | TGTGCCACCGGGGACGCTTACGAGCAGTACTTC